This TCR beta chain was identified in a study of blood T cell repertoires in COVID-19. Whole-study context: Specimens from acute and convalescent COVID-19 originated in the United States, Italy and Spain. The analysed material was cDNA or gDNA that came from T cells, B-cell-depleted T cells, or PBMCs.

TCRdb's table, derived via immunoSEQ multiplex PCR, lists solely in-frame clones and lacks some. The sample gives some 250,000 clones, about 80% of which show up once; about 1.9% is in the top ten. In its sample, this clone was seen once. The CDR3 covers 15 residues. The germline V and J ends were trimmed by 5 bases and 6 bases, with 19 bases remaining between them. From germline, CDR1 is SGHVS and CDR2 FNYEAQ. The sequenced material came from peripheral blood. The genes are TRBV7-6 and TRBJ1-1; TRBD1 might be the D (6 bases). The TCR comes from a man aged 30 to 39 who had recovered from COVID-19. This CDR3 reads CASSGGLFQAAEAFF. CDR3 DNA sequence: TGTGCCAGCAGCGGGGGCCTTTTTCAAGCCGCTGAAGCTTTCTTT. Full variable domain (rest looked up from reference TRBV7-6 and TRBJ1-1): GAGVSQSPRYKVTKRGQDVALRCDPISGHVSLYWYRQALGQGPEFLTYFNYEAQQDKSGLPNDRFSAERPEGSISTLTIQRTEQRDSAMYRCASSGGLFQAAEAFFGQGTRLTVV.